What follows is one TCR beta chain and its context. The antigen is undetermined. The assay was immunoSEQ multiplex PCR, and TCRdb's table has in-frame clones only and misses some. The repertoire holds 25,000 to 30,000 clones, with about nine tenths as singletons. The data originate from a study of a mutant IDH1 vaccine in newly diagnosed glioma. Study-level background: The earlier regimen, radiotherapy, temozolomide, or both, was most often both.

With 6 bases removed from V and 1 base from J, the gap between germline ends came to 9 bases. The CDR3 runs to 13 residues. From germline, CDR1 is PRHDT and CDR2 FYEKMQ (reference sequence). As to time point: week 5, during vaccination. Each dose of the vaccine consisted of 300 ug of mutant IDH1 20-mer peptide, with topical imiquimod. The chain combines TRBV13 with TRBJ1-1, with D uncertain. The clonotype was recovered from a woman aged 40 to 50 with glioma. Some clones in this sample may be carry-over from other donors' samples. Sequencing used peripheral blood mononuclear cells (PBMCs), obtained from a glioma patient whose treatment included an IDH1 peptide vaccine. The CDR3 is CASSYDGNTEAFF. The CDR3 nucleotides are TGTGCCAGCAGTTACGACGGGAACACTGAAGCTTTCTTT.